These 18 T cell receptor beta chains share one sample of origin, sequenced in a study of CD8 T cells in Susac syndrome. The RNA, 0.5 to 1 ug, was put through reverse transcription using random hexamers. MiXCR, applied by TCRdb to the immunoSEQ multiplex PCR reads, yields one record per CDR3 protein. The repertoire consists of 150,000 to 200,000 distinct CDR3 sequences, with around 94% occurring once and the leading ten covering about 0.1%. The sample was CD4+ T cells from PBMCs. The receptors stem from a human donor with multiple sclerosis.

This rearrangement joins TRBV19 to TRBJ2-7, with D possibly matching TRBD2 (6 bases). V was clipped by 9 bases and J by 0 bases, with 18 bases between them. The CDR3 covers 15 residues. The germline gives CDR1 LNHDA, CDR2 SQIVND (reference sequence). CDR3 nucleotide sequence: TGTGCCAGCAGACAAGCGGGCTATGACTCCTACGAGCAGTACTTC. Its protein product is CASRQAGYDSYEQYF.

The CDR3 bases are TGTGCCAGCAGTGTAGGGGGGGCGGAGGAAAAACTGTTTTTT. This gives the protein CASSVGGAEEKLFF. V and J are TRBV2 and TRBJ1-4; D might be TRBD1 (6 bases). Germline-derived CDR1 and CDR2 are SNHLY and FYNNEI. The CDR3 sequence is 14 residues long. V shed 4 bases and J shed 8 bases, with 14 bases lying between them.

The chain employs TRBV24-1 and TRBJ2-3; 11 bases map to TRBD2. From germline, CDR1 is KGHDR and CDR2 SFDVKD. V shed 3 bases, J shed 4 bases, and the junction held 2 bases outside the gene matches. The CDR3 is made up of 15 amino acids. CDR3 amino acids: CATSDLAGGPDTQYF. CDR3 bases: TGTGCCACCAGTGATCTAGCGGGAGGCCCAGATACGCAGTATTTT.

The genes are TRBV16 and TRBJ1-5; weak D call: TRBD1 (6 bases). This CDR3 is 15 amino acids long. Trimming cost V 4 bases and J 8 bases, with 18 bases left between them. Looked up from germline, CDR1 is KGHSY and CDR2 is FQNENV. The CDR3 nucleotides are TGTGCCAGCAGCCCAACAACAGGGCTTGAGGAGCCCCAGCATTTT. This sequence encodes CASSPTTGLEEPQHF.

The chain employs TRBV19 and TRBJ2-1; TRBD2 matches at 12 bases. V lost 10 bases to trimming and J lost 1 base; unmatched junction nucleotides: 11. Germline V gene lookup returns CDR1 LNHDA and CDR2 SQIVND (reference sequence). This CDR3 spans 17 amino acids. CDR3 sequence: CATQPTSGRLSYNEQFF. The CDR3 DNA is TGTGCCACCCAGCCAACTAGCGGGAGGTTGTCCTACAATGAGCAGTTCTTC.

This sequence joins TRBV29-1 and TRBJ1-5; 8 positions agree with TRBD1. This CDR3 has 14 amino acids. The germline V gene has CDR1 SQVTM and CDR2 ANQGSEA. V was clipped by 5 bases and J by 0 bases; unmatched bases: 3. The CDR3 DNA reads TGCAGCGTTACAGGGGGAGGTAGCAATCAGCCCCAGCATTTT. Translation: CSVTGGGSNQPQHF. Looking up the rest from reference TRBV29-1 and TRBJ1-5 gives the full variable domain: SAVISQKPSRDICQRGTSLTIQCQVDSQVTMMFWYRQQPGQSLTLIATANQGSEATYESGFVIDKFPISRPNLTFSTLTVSNMSPEDSSIYLCSVTGGGSNQPQHFGDGTRLSIL.

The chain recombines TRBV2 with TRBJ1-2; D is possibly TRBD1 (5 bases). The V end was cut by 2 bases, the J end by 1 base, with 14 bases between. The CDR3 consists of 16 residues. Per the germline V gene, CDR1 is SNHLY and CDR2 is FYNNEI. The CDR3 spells CASSELGDRINYGYTF. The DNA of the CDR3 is TGTGCCAGCAGTGAATTAGGGGATCGGATTAACTATGGCTACACCTTC.

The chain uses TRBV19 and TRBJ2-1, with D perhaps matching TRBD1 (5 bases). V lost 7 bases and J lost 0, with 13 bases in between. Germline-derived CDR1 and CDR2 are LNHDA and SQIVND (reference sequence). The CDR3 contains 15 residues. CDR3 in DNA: TGTGCCAGTAAGATGACAGTGAGCTCCTACAATGAGCAGTTCTTC. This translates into CASKMTVSSYNEQFF.

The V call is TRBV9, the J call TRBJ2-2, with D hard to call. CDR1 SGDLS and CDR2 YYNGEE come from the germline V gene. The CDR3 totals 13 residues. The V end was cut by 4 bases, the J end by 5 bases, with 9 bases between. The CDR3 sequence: CASSRGSTGELFF. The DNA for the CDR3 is TGTGCCAGCAGCCGCGGAAGTACCGGGGAGCTGTTTTTT.

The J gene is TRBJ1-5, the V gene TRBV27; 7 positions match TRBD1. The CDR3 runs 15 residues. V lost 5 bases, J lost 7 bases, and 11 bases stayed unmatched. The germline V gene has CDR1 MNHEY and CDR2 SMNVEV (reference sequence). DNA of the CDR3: TGTGCCAGCAGTCTTAACTGGCAGGGGGTCCAGCCCCAGCATTTT. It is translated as CASSLNWQGVQPQHF.

Here the CDR3 DNA reads TGCAGCGTTCTGTCGAGCTCCTACAATGAGCAGTTCTTC. Protein: CSVLSSSYNEQFF. The chain employs TRBV29-1 and TRBJ2-1; D is uncertain. V was clipped by 5 bases and J by 0 bases, with 8 bases between them. Germline V lookup: CDR1 SQVTM, CDR2 ANQGSEA. CDR3 length: 13 amino acids.

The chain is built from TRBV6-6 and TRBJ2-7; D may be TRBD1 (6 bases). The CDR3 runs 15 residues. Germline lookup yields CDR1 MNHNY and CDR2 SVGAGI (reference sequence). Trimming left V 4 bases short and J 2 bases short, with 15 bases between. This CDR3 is CASSSGVWLAYEQYF. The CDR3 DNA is TGTGCCAGCAGTTCAGGGGTTTGGCTTGCCTACGAGCAGTACTTC.

DNA of the CDR3: TGTGCCAGCAGCCCCCGCCCACTAGCGGGAGGAATTTACGAGCAGTACTTC. Its protein is CASSPRPLAGGIYEQYF. This chain links TRBV7-2 with TRBJ2-7; 12 bases are a match to TRBD2. J was trimmed by 4 bases and V by 5 bases; bases with no gene match: 12. The CDR3 consists of 17 residues. The germline gives CDR1 SGHTA, CDR2 FQGNSA. Drawing the rest from reference TRBV7-2 and TRBJ2-7, the complete variable domain is GAGVSQSPSNKVTEKGKDVELRCDPISGHTALYWYRQSLGQGLEFLIYFQGNSAPDKSGLPSDRFSAERTGGSVSTLTIQRTQQEDSAVYLCASSPRPLAGGIYEQYFGPGTRLTVT.

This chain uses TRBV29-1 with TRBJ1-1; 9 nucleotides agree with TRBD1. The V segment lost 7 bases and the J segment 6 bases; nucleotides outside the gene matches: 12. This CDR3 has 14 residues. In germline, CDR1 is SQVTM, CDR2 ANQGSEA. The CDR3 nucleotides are TGCAGCGCTGGGACAGGGCGGGAGGGATCTGAAGCTTTCTTT. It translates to CSAGTGREGSEAFF.

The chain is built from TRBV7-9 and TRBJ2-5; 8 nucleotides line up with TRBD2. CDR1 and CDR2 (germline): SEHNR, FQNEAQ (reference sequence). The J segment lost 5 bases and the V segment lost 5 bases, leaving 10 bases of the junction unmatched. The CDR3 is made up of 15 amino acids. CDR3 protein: CASSRRLAMKETQYF. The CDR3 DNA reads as TGTGCCAGCAGCCGTAGACTAGCGATGAAGGAGACCCAGTACTTC.

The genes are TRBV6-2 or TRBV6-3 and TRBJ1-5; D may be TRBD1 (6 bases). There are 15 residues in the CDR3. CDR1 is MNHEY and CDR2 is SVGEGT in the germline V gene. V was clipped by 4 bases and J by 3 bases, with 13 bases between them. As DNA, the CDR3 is TGTGCCAGCAGTTGGGGGACATCTCTCAATCAGCCCCAGCATTTT. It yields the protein CASSWGTSLNQPQHF.

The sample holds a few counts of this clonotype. The CDR3 DNA sequence: TGCAGTGCTAGCGCCTCCGCTGACAGGGGAAACATTCAGTACTTC. Its protein product is CSASASADRGNIQYF. J is TRBJ2-4 and V is TRBV20-1; TRBD1 agrees at 8 bases. V trimming: 3 bases; J trimming: 6 bases; junction bases outside the gene matches: 10. The CDR3 runs to 15 residues. CDR1 is DFQATT, CDR2 SNEGSKA, per germline (reference sequence).

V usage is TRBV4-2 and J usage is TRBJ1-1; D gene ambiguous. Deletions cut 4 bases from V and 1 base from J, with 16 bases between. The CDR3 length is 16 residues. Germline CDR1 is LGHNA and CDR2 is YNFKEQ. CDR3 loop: CASSRSGVAENTEAFF. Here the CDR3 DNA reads TGTGCCAGCAGCCGCTCGGGTGTCGCGGAGAACACTGAAGCTTTCTTT.